The 2 T cell receptor beta chains below were found in one sample sequenced in a study of T cells in tuberculosis. Profiled with immunoSEQ multiplex PCR; TCRdb holds only in-frame clones, not every one. The data show nearly 35,000 clones, 90% to 95% seen once. The sequenced material came from PBMCs. The source of these receptors is a donor aged 5-35 years with latent tuberculosis or without tuberculosis infection.

The chain combines TRBV4-3 with TRBJ2-2; TRBD2 aligns across 14 bases. Germline lookup yields CDR1 LGHNA and CDR2 YSLEER. The CDR3 has 16 residues. Germline trimming cut 4 bases from V and 4 bases from J; bases unmatched to any gene: 2. The CDR3: CASSLGLAGGTGELFF. The CDR3 bases are TGCGCCAGCAGCCTAGGACTAGCGGGAGGCACCGGGGAGCTGTTTTTT.

The DNA of the CDR3 is TGTGCCAGCAGTACTAGCGGTAAAGACACCGGGGAGCTGTTTTTT. Translation gives CASSTSGKDTGELFF. V and J are TRBV28 and TRBJ2-2; 8 bases are shared with TRBD2. The CDR3 length is 15 residues. CDR1 and CDR2 (germline): MDHEN, SYDVKM. Trimming took 5 bases from V and 3 from J; bases not matched to a gene: 5.